This passage covers 21 T cell receptor beta chains from one sample sequenced in a study of T cell responses to AZD1222 COVID-19 vaccine. Measured with immunoSEQ multiplex PCR; TCRdb has only the in-frame clones, and not every one. The profile shows 140,000 to 150,000 clones, 85% to 95% of them singletons. The sample was peripheral blood, taken on day 0 of AZD1222 vaccination. The receptors originated from an adult in good health.

The chain joins TRBV3-1 (or the pseudogene TRBV3-2) to TRBJ2-3; D remains ambiguous. CDR3 length: 13 residues. The V gene lost 3 bases and the J gene lost 0 bases, with 4 bases spanning the gap. Germline CDR1 is LGHDT and CDR2 is YNNKEL (reference sequence). CDR3 nucleotide sequence: TGTGCCAGCAGCCACCTCAGCACAGATACGCAGTATTTT. As protein: CASSHLSTDTQYF.

V usage is TRBV4-2 and J usage is TRBJ2-1; possible D gene TRBD2, 5 bases. CDR1 LGHNA and CDR2 YNFKEQ come from the germline V gene. V shed 0 bases and J shed 0 bases, with 18 bases lying between them. The CDR3 is made up of 19 amino acids. The CDR3 is CASSQDPYSGESSYNEQFF. The CDR3, as DNA: TGTGCCAGCAGCCAAGATCCGTACTCCGGGGAGAGCTCCTACAATGAGCAGTTCTTC.

The rearrangement links TRBV3-1 (or the pseudogene TRBV3-2) to TRBJ1-2; no definite D call. The CDR3 is 15 residues long. Germline CDR1 is LGHDT and CDR2 is YNNKEL (reference sequence). Deletions cut 1 base from V and 7 bases from J, with 16 bases between. CDR3 residues: CASSQGLWAGGGYTF. CDR3 bases: TGTGCCAGCAGCCAAGGTCTTTGGGCAGGAGGTGGCTACACCTTC.

V gene TRBV19 combines with J gene TRBJ2-2; possible D gene TRBD1, 6 bases. The length of the CDR3 is 14 residues. CDR1 is LNHDA, CDR2 SQIVND, per germline (reference sequence). The V gene lost 7 bases and the J gene lost 1 base, with 10 bases spanning the gap. CDR3: CASNDRLNTGELFF. In DNA, the CDR3 is TGTGCCAGTAATGACAGGTTGAACACCGGGGAGCTGTTTTTT. Full variable domain (missing parts from reference TRBV19 and TRBJ2-2): DGGITQSPKYLFRKEGQNVTLSCEQNLNHDAMYWYRQDPGQGLRLIYYSQIVNDFQKGDIAEGYSVSREKKESFPLTVTSAQKNPTAFYLCASNDRLNTGELFFGEGSRLTVL.

V is TRBV30 and J is TRBJ1-2, with 7 bases identical to TRBD1. The germline V gene has CDR1 GTSNPN and CDR2 SVGIG (reference sequence). V lost 4 bases, J lost 4 bases, and 6 bases stayed unmatched. The CDR3 is 13 residues long. DNA of the CDR3: TGTGCCTGGAACTCAGGGGGGGGCTATGGCTACACCTTC. Encoded protein: CAWNSGGGYGYTF.

The V gene is TRBV30, the J gene TRBJ2-7, with 8 bases fitting TRBD2. V lost 2 bases to trimming and J lost 3 bases; unmatched junction nucleotides: 9. Germline loops: CDR1 GTSNPN, CDR2 SVGIG (reference sequence). The CDR3 extends over 15 amino acids. The DNA of the CDR3 is TGTGCCTGGAGTCCAATGGGGACTAGGGGCTACGAGCAGTACTTC. This gives the protein CAWSPMGTRGYEQYF.

J is TRBJ1-5 and V is TRBV5-5; 7 nucleotides match TRBD1. With 3 bases clipped from V and 3 bases from J, the junction kept 12 bases outside the gene matches. The germline V gene encodes CDR1 SGHKS and CDR2 YYEKEE (reference sequence). The CDR3 runs to 17 residues. CDR3 amino acids: CASSSYTGDMVNQPQHF. The CDR3 DNA reads as TGTGCCAGCAGCTCTTATACAGGGGATATGGTCAATCAGCCCCAGCATTTT.

The CDR3 loop is CASSQDRDTGELFF. CDR3 sequence (DNA): TGTGCCAGCAGCCAAGATAGGGACACCGGGGAGCTGTTTTTT. The chain has TRBV14 and TRBJ2-2, with D unclear. This CDR3 is 14 amino acids long. The germline CDR1 and CDR2 sequences are SGHDN and FVKESK. V lost 0 bases to trimming and J lost 3 bases, with 5 bases between them. The full variable domain, rest sourced from reference TRBV14 and TRBJ2-2, is EAGVTQFPSHSVIEKGQTVTLRCDPISGHDNLYWYRRVMGKEIKFLLHFVKESKQDESGMPNNRFLAERTGGTYSTLKVQPAELEDSGVYFCASSQDRDTGELFFGEGSRLTVL.

This chain links TRBV5-1 with TRBJ2-1, with 9 bases fitting TRBD1. V shed 0 bases, J shed 9 bases, and the junction held 4 bases outside the gene matches. CDR1 and CDR2 from the germline V gene are SGHRS and YFSETQ. CDR3 size: 14 residues. The DNA for the CDR3 is TGCGCCAGCAGCTTGGCCGGGACAGGGTCTGAGCAGTTCTTC. Protein: CASSLAGTGSEQFF.

The chain employs TRBV28 and TRBJ2-1; 9 bases agree with TRBD1. CDR1 is MDHEN, CDR2 SYDVKM, per germline. Trimming removed 6 bases from V and 7 bases from J; junction bases left unmatched: 22. This CDR3 contains 19 residues. CDR3 DNA: TGTGCCAGCAGCCTGGGGACAGGGCGGGAGCGGGGTTTGGGGAATGAGCAGTTCTTC. This gives the protein CASSLGTGRERGLGNEQFF.

This chain uses TRBV5-1 with TRBJ1-6; D call uncertain. Trimming removed 3 bases at V and 7 bases at J, with 8 bases between. Germline V CDR1 and CDR2: SGHRS, YFSETQ. This CDR3 spans 13 amino acids. The CDR3 region has the DNA TGCGCCAGCAGCTCCCTCGTCAATTCACCCCTCCACTTT. Its translation is CASSSLVNSPLHF.

This sequence joins TRBV7-3 and TRBJ1-5, with D hard to call. The germline V and J ends were trimmed by 1 base and 7 bases, with 8 bases remaining between them. The length of the CDR3 is 13 residues. From germline, CDR1 is SGHTA and CDR2 FQGTGA. CDR3 nucleotide sequence: TGTGCCAGCAGCTTAAACCTGGGCCAGCCCCAGCATTTT. Translation: CASSLNLGQPQHF.

The V gene is TRBV6-5, the J gene TRBJ2-5, with a weak D call TRBD1 (5 bases). The V gene lost 6 bases and the J gene lost 2 bases, with 16 bases spanning the gap. The CDR3 contains 15 residues. Germline V gene data show CDR1 as MNHEY and CDR2 as SVGAGI. The DNA of the CDR3 is TGTGCCAGCAGCCCATTTACAGGCGAACAAGAGACCCAGTACTTC. Amino acid sequence: CASSPFTGEQETQYF.

The chain carries TRBV9 and TRBJ2-1, with 8 bases matching TRBD2. The V gene end was trimmed by 6 bases and the J gene end by 9 bases; junction bases not matched to a gene: 8. CDR3 length: 13 amino acids. Germline-derived CDR1 and CDR2 are SGDLS and YYNGEE. The CDR3, as DNA: TGTGCCAGCACTCGGGAGGGCTTGGGTGAGCAGTTCTTC. Residues: CASTREGLGEQFF.

This clone was detected only once. The chain is built from TRBV29-1 and TRBJ1-1; the D gene is possibly TRBD1 (5 bases). V lost 2 bases and J lost 5, with 12 bases in between. The CDR3 extends over 13 amino acids. Germline-derived CDR1 and CDR2 are SQVTM and ANQGSEA. The CDR3 region has the DNA TGCAGCGTTGAAAGGGATCGGGGGACTGAAGCTTTCTTT. Translation: CSVERDRGTEAFF.

This clone was picked up one time. The rearrangement joins TRBV28 to TRBJ1-2; D is uncertain. This CDR3 is 17 amino acids long. Germline V gives CDR1 MDHEN, CDR2 SYDVKM. The V end was cut by 5 bases, the J end by 0 bases, with 19 bases between. CDR3 DNA sequence: TGTGCCAGCAGTCCCCTCGGAGCGGGATATACTAACTATGGCTACACCTTC. This encodes CASSPLGAGYTNYGYTF.

Note on this clone: This same CDR3 is encoded by further DNA sequences in the sample. The chain recombines TRBV19 with TRBJ1-1, with unresolved D. This CDR3 comprises 13 residues. V was shortened by 2 bases and J by 1 base, with 5 bases between the two germline ends. The germline V gene encodes CDR1 LNHDA and CDR2 SQIVND (reference sequence). The CDR3 DNA reads TGTGCCAGTAGTATACTCCAGAACACTGAAGCTTTCTTT. Translated, it gives CASSILQNTEAFF.

V and J are TRBV2 and TRBJ1-4; D call uncertain. This CDR3 is 15 amino acids long. CDR1 is SNHLY, CDR2 FYNNEI, per germline. V gave up 1 base and J gave up 4 bases, with 10 bases separating them. CDR3 sequence (DNA): TGTGCCAGCAGTGAAGATTTCGGAGTTAATGAAAAACTGTTTTTT. Translating it yields CASSEDFGVNEKLFF.

The chain has TRBV5-1 and TRBJ2-1; the match to TRBD1 covers 7 bases. V lost 4 bases, J lost 2 bases, and 3 bases stayed unmatched. This CDR3 is 14 amino acids long. Germline loops: CDR1 SGHRS, CDR2 YFSETQ. CDR3 region: CASSTGTAYNEQFF. DNA for the CDR3: TGCGCCAGCAGCACCGGGACAGCCTACAATGAGCAGTTCTTC. The entire variable domain, with the rest obtained from reference TRBV5-1 and TRBJ2-1, is as follows: KAGVTQTPRYLIKTRGQQVTLSCSPISGHRSVSWYQQTPGQGLQFLFEYFSETQRNKGNFPGRFSGRQFSNSRSEMNVSTLELGDSALYLCASSTGTAYNEQFFGPGTRLTVL.

The chain uses TRBV10-3 and TRBJ2-2; D unclear. V was clipped by 7 bases and J by 1 base, with 10 bases between them. The CDR3 is 14 amino acids. The germline V gene has CDR1 ENHRY and CDR2 SYGVKD. The CDR3 region has the DNA TGTGCCATCAATCCTGACAAGAACACCGGGGAGCTGTTTTTT. Protein sequence: CAINPDKNTGELFF.

The J gene is TRBJ2-2, the V gene TRBV29-1; 10 bases map to TRBD1. After removal of 5 bases from V and 4 bases from J, the junction contained 7 bases not matched to a gene. Germline-derived CDR1 and CDR2 are SQVTM and ANQGSEA. This CDR3 has 15 amino acids. CDR3 in amino acids: CSVTGTGDVTGELFF. The CDR3, as DNA: TGCAGCGTTACCGGGACAGGGGACGTCACCGGGGAGCTGTTTTTT.